The T cell receptor (beta chain) described here comes from a study of blood T cell repertoires in COVID-19 (dated by TCRdb to between 2020 and 2021). In terms of the full investigation: Collaborator samples came from the United States, Italy and Spain and covered acute and convalescent phases of COVID-19. The prospective study material was composed of cDNA or gDNA derived from T cells, B-cell-depleted T cells, or PBMCs. Subjects who had been exposed to COVID-19, were actively infected with it, or had recovered from it provided the deeply sampled blood TCRbeta repertoires that made up the dataset. A freely available public database, intended as a resource for researchers studying the immune response to SARS-CoV-2, is where the repertoires were released. The samples were drawn from the first 160 participants of the ongoing ImmuneRACE study and from about 1,200 subjects provided by 6 global collaborators. The sample metadata nearly always contained a de-identified subject ID, COVID-19 status, age in years and sex. Where available, HLA class I and class II types were obtained from metadata supplied by the sample provider rather than from assay-based typing. Overall study outcomes, separate from this receptor: The amount of clinical and demographic metadata varied by source and participant and was provided uncurated.

Participants in the prospective study were aged 18 to 89 years, lived in about two dozen United States geographic areas, and enrolled through a virtual design. Cohort assignment in the prospective study relied on participant-reported clinical history from a screening survey and a study questionnaire. ImmuneRACE Cohort 3 recovered participants were defined by two consecutive negative NP/OP PCR tests, healthcare professional clearance, or symptom resolution. In the prospective study, mobile phlebotomists collected whole blood, serum and a nasopharyngeal or oropharyngeal swab from each participant. Participants in the prospective study had the option to provide additional blood draws and questionnaires over a roughly 2-month period. Before DNA extraction, prospective study blood samples were shipped either frozen or at room temperature. As to this clone: Its antigen target is currently unknown. Per-base qualities were not stored, and no clone one base away is much larger.

V is reduced by 7 bases and J by 0 bases, leaving a spacing of 13 bases between them. Via the germline V gene (reference sequence), CDR1 is MNHEY and CDR2 SMNVEV. From its cysteine to its phenylalanine, the CDR3 spans 16 amino acids. Of the read, only the CDR3 DNA is kept; its 48 bases are in frame from base 1. The immunoSEQ Assay, a bias-controlled multiplex PCR, was used to amplify TCRbeta CDR3 regions from genomic DNA. The paper's data handling went like this. Nucleated cell counts per sample were estimated from amplification of reference gene primers within the assay. To quantify the absolute abundance of each unique TCRbeta CDR3 rearrangement, sequence reads were collapsed and filtered. For each sample, productive Simpson clonality was calculated as the square root of Simpson's diversity index across productive rearrangements. TCRdb retrieved this table from immuneACCESS and kept in-frame rearrangements only. Not all clones are present; in checked studies, unresolved V genes account for under half, and no reason is known for the remainder. The DNA gave D and trimming, while V, J and clone size come from that table. The sample data list roughly 230,000 clones, and approximately 83% of these were observed just once. The ten biggest clones cover about 3.4% of the sample.

This receptor was taken from a man between 50 and 59 years old who had recovered from COVID-19. The sequenced sample was PBMCs or T cells enriched from blood (not recorded which). The chain is encoded by TRBV27 joined to TRBJ1-6, and perhaps TRBD1 as D gene, on 5 matching bases. Read as DNA, the sequence is TGTGCCAGCAATAAGGTCGGGGGCTCCTATAATTCACCCCTCCACTTT. Its protein product is CASNKVGGSYNSPLHF.